This T cell receptor beta chain was sequenced for a study of T cell responses to AZD1222 COVID-19 vaccine. For this clone: Antigen specificity is unknown.

The method was immunoSEQ multiplex PCR; TCRdb's version includes in-frame clones alone and lacks a portion of them. The table has 120,000 or so clones, about 94% seen once. Whole-study findings and limits: Every sample of the repertoires postdated the peak T cell response. Close to half of spike-specific TCRs reportedly recognize unmutated variant regions.

This CDR3 comprises 14 residues. Trimming removed 3 bases at V and 0 bases at J, with 6 bases between. Germline values: CDR1 MDHEN, CDR2 SYDVKM. The TCR sequence derives from an adult who received the AZD1222 COVID-19 vaccine. This sequence joins TRBV28 and TRBJ1-5, with no clear D. Source: peripheral blood, taken 28 days after the second AZD1222 dose. CDR3 bases: TGTGCCAGCAGTTTTAGTTATAGCAATCAGCCCCAGCATTTT. Protein: CASSFSYSNQPQHF.